These 16 T cell receptor beta chains were sequenced from one sample in a study of cytomegalovirus exposure and HLA in healthy donors. The PCR had 60 Vbeta and 13 Jbeta primers. Sequencing was performed with immunoSEQ multiplex PCR; in TCRdb, only in-frame clones are kept and a portion is missing. The sample gives 57,000 or so clones, approximately 63% of which show up once; approximately 19% is in the top ten. The specimen sequenced was PBMCs. The receptors were sampled from a woman aged 60-70 years in good health and CMV-seropositive.

This clone was found a few times. The chain couples TRBV6-6 to TRBJ1-4; D not certain. V shed 7 bases and J shed 6 bases, with 6 bases lying between them. Germline loops: CDR1 MNHNY, CDR2 SVGAGI (reference sequence). This CDR3 is built from 11 residues. The CDR3 nucleotides are TGTGCCAGCACTAGAGATGAAAAACTGTTTTTT. This sequence encodes CASTRDEKLFF.

The table lists this clone with many counts. The genes are TRBV5-6 and TRBJ1-3; 8 nucleotides match TRBD1. Germline V gene sequence: CDR1 SGHDT, CDR2 YYEEEE. V lost 4 bases, J lost 0 bases, and 12 bases stayed unmatched. This CDR3 spans 18 amino acids. Here the CDR3 reads CASSLPVRGRLSGNTIYF. CDR3 DNA sequence: TGTGCCAGCAGCCTCCCAGTCAGGGGGCGACTCTCTGGAAACACCATATATTTT. The variable domain in full, with the rest retrieved from reference TRBV5-6 and TRBJ1-3, is DAGVTQSPTHLIKTRGQQVTLRCSPKSGHDTVSWYQQALGQGPQFIFQYYEEEERQRGNFPDRFSGHQFPNYSSELNVNALLLGDSALYLCASSLPVRGRLSGNTIYFGEGSWLTVV.

The chain links TRBV29-1 to TRBJ1-5; D ambiguous. From germline, CDR1 is SQVTM and CDR2 ANQGSEA. Trimming stripped 7 bases from V and 3 bases from J, with 13 bases between. This CDR3 has 13 residues. As DNA, the CDR3 is TGCAGCGCCTCCCACGGGTCCAATCAGCCCCAGCATTTT. This sequence encodes CSASHGSNQPQHF.

The chain recombines TRBV10-2 with TRBJ1-1, with D unresolved. The CDR3 runs to 15 residues. Germline-derived CDR1 and CDR2 are WSHSY and SAAADI. Trimming stripped 6 bases from V and 3 bases from J, with 17 bases between. The CDR3 bases are TGCGCCAGCAGCGTGGCACCCCAGCGGGACACTGAAGCTTTCTTT. Its protein product is CASSVAPQRDTEAFF.

The chain has TRBV9 and TRBJ1-1, with a possible D match to TRBD1 (6 bases). The CDR3 spans 15 residues. The V end was cut by 3 bases, the J end by 11 bases, with 23 bases between. Germline V gives CDR1 SGDLS, CDR2 YYNGEE. CDR3 bases: TGTGCCAGCAGCGCCAATCCTGGACAGCCGGCAACGGCTTTCTTT. Encoded protein: CASSANPGQPATAFF.

CDR3 coding DNA: TGTGCCAGCAGCATGACAGGCGGACCCTATGGCTACACCTTC. This codes for CASSMTGGPYGYTF. The rearrangement links TRBV6-5 to TRBJ1-2; weak D call: TRBD1 (6 bases). The CDR3 spans 14 residues. Germline-derived CDR1 and CDR2 are MNHEY and SVGAGI. Trimming stripped 6 bases from V and 4 bases from J, with 15 bases between.

The V gene is TRBV30, the J gene TRBJ1-2; D is uncertain. V lost 2 bases and J 1 base, leaving 8 bases between the germline ends. Germline V gene lookup returns CDR1 GTSNPN and CDR2 SVGIG (reference sequence). This CDR3 has 13 residues. CDR3 region: CAWSPDNNYGYTF. The CDR3 DNA is TGTGCCTGGAGTCCTGACAATAACTATGGCTACACCTTC.

This clone was found a few times. The J gene is TRBJ2-1, the V gene TRBV5-1; weak D call: TRBD2 (6 bases). The germline V gene encodes CDR1 SGHRS and CDR2 YFSETQ. CDR3 length: 14 residues. Trimming pared 4 bases from V and 7 bases from J, leaving 15 bases between. The chain's CDR3 is CASSREGSGNEQFF. In DNA form, the CDR3 reads TGCGCCAGCAGCCGCGAAGGGAGCGGGAATGAGCAGTTCTTC.

This chain joins TRBV5-1 and TRBJ2-2; 9 bases line up with TRBD2. The J segment lost 6 bases and the V segment lost 4 bases, leaving 7 bases of the junction unmatched. The CDR3 is made up of 15 amino acids. The germline V gene encodes CDR1 SGHRS and CDR2 YFSETQ. CDR3 DNA sequence: TGCGCCAGCAGCCGTCGGACTAGCGATCCCGGGGAGCTGTTTTTT. Amino acid sequence: CASSRRTSDPGELFF.

The J gene is TRBJ2-5, the V gene TRBV5-6, with a tentative D call TRBD1 (6 bases). The length of the CDR3 is 15 residues. Germline assignment: CDR1 SGHDT and CDR2 YYEEEE. Trimming removed 2 bases at V and 1 base at J, with 12 bases between. The CDR3 DNA reads TGTGCCAGCAGCTTTAGTGGACAGTCCCAAGAGACCCAGTACTTC. Amino acid sequence: CASSFSGQSQETQYF.

CDR3 coding DNA: TGTGCCAGCAGTGAAGGCGGGGGTTTTAACTATGGCTACACCTTC. Residues: CASSEGGGFNYGYTF. The rearrangement uses TRBV2 and TRBJ1-2, with D perhaps TRBD1 (5 bases). Per the germline V gene, CDR1 is SNHLY and CDR2 is FYNNEI. Trimming took off 1 base at V and 1 base at J, with 10 bases between the two ends. This CDR3 is 15 amino acids long.

About this clone: Sequence at one end of the junction differs from germline and may be a read error. This rearrangement joins TRBV7-3 to TRBJ1-6, with a weak D call TRBD1 (6 bases). The CDR3 spans 13 residues. In germline, CDR1 is SGHTA, CDR2 FQGTGA. The CDR3 region has the DNA TGTGCCAGCAGCCTAACACAGGGAACACCCCTCCACTTT. This sequence encodes CASSLTQGTPLHF.

This clone has a handful of counts. This chain joins TRBV9 and TRBJ2-7; D perhaps matches TRBD2 (7 bases). With 0 bases removed from V and 2 bases from J, the gap between germline ends came to 15 bases. There are 16 residues in the CDR3. Germline CDR1 and CDR2: SGDLS and YYNGEE. As DNA, the CDR3 is TGTGCCAGCAGCGTAGATTCGGGGGGCGCGCCCTACGAGCAGTACTTC. It is translated as CASSVDSGGAPYEQYF.

The CDR3 is CASSSRTGLSGNTIYF. The CDR3 nucleotides read TGTGCCAGCAGCTCTCGGACAGGCCTCTCTGGAAACACCATATATTTT. This rearrangement joins TRBV9 to TRBJ1-3; 7 bases agree with TRBD1. Germline V gene sequence: CDR1 SGDLS, CDR2 YYNGEE. The CDR3 consists of 16 residues. Unmatched junction bases numbered 7, after V lost 4 bases and J lost 0 bases.

The genes are TRBV9 and TRBJ1-4; D is uncertain. The CDR3 loop spans 16 amino acids. Per the germline V gene, CDR1 is SGDLS and CDR2 is YYNGEE. The V end was cut by 0 bases, the J end by 8 bases, with 17 bases between. The CDR3 nucleotides read TGTGCCAGCAGCGTAGACGCGGGAGGGAGTGGGGAAAAACTGTTTTTT. It codes for CASSVDAGGSGEKLFF.

This clone was detected a few times. The genes are TRBV7-2 and TRBJ1-3; 7 bases line up with TRBD1. V lost 5 bases and J lost 4; bases outside the gene matches: 8. This CDR3 region has 15 residues. Germline lookup yields CDR1 SGHTA and CDR2 FQGNSA. The chain's CDR3 is CASSPAQGGGNTIYF. The CDR3 bases are TGTGCCAGCAGCCCGGCCCAGGGGGGCGGAAACACCATATATTTT.